The rows below give T cell receptor beta chains drawn from one sample of a study of blood T cell repertoires in COVID-19. Only in-frame clones appear in the TCRdb table, and some are missing; sequencing was by immunoSEQ multiplex PCR. The sample lists roughly 110,000 clones, approximately 84% occurring once. Sequenced material: peripheral blood. The receptors were sampled from a man in his forties or fifties with acute or convalescent COVID-19. Each CDR3 is given with its conserved first and last residue. A D gene is named only where the DNA matches it firmly. Rows give clone size only sometimes, using once, few, many, or a class for an expanded clone.

d_call j_call v_call clone_size cdr3_nt cdr3_aa
TRBD2 TRBJ2-1 TRBV2 - TGTGCCAGCACCCCGGGAGGCAGCCAGTTCTTC CASTPGGSQFF
- TRBJ1-5 TRBV2 - TGTGCCAGCAAAAGGGAGCGGGAACAGCCCCAGCATTTT CASKREREQPQHF
TRBD1 TRBJ1-1 TRBV4-2 - TGTGCCAGCAGCCAACTCCTGGGACAGGGAGGAACTGAAGCTTTCTTT CASSQLLGQGGTEAFF
TRBD2 TRBJ2-1 TRBV7-7 - TGTGCTAGCAGCTTAAGCGGGGGACTAGCGGGATACAATGAGCAGTTCTTC CASSLSGGLAGYNEQFF
- TRBJ2-7 TRBV7-2 - TGTGCCAGCAGCTTAGGGAACGGGAGAGGGTACGAGCAGTACTTC CASSLGNGRGYEQYF
- TRBJ2-1 TRBV7-2 - TGTGCCAGCAGCTTTATATCCGGGACACGGGATGAGCAGTTCTTC CASSFISGTRDEQFF
- TRBJ1-6 TRBV10-2 - TGCGCCAGCAGTGCCGGGTTCCGTTCACCCCTCCACTTT CASSAGFRSPLHF
TRBD1 TRBJ1-1 TRBV24-1 - TGTGCCACCAGGGACAGGGAACCTTCCGCTGAAGCTTTCTTT CATRDREPSAEAFF
- TRBJ2-1 TRBV18 - TGTGCCAGCTCACCACCATGGGGGGCCTACAATGAGCAGTTCTTC CASSPPWGAYNEQFF
TRBD2 TRBJ2-7 TRBV11-1 - TGTGCCAGCAGCTGGACTAGCGGGGCTTCCTCCTACGAGCAGTACTTC CASSWTSGASSYEQYF
- TRBJ1-1 TRBV4-1 - TGCGCCAGCAGCCAAGATCGGCAGGGTTACACTGAAGCTTTCTTT CASSQDRQGYTEAFF
TRBD2 TRBJ2-1 TRBV27 - TGTGCCAGCAGTTCTTACGGGACTAGGGATGAGCAGTTCTTC CASSSYGTRDEQFF
TRBD1 TRBJ1-1 TRBV2 - TGTGCCAGCAGAGGACAGGGTTCGAAGACTGAAGCTTTCTTT CASRGQGSKTEAFF
- TRBJ1-5 TRBV5-1 - TGCGCAGACGGGGGAGGGAATCAAGGCAATCAGCCCCAGCATTTT CADGGGNQGNQPQHF
- TRBJ1-1 TRBV3-1/TRBV3-2 - TGTGCCAGCAGCCATCGGGGGGGTGGGAACACTGAAGCTTTCTTT CASSHRGGGNTEAFF
- TRBJ1-4 TRBV12-5 - TGTGCTAGTGGTTTGAAACATGGTGAAAAACTGTTTTTT CASGLKHGEKLFF
TRBD1 TRBJ2-7 TRBV28 - TGTGCCAGCGCTGGGACAGGGGGCATTTACGAGCAGTACTTC CASAGTGGIYEQYF
- TRBJ1-5 TRBV28 - TGTGCCAGCAGTCCATCCCTCCGAGGGCCCCAGCATTTT CASSPSLRGPQHF
- TRBJ2-1 TRBV6-2/TRBV6-3 - TGTGCCAGCAGTCCACTCCACGCACAGGGCTATGAGCAGTTCTTC CASSPLHAQGYEQFF
- TRBJ2-7 TRBV10-2 - TGCGCCAGCAGTAGCCCCTTCGAGCAGTACTTC CASSSPFEQYF
- TRBJ1-5 TRBV19 - TGTGCCAGTAGTCAGCAGGGTACCAATCAGCCCCAGCATTTT CASSQQGTNQPQHF
TRBD1 TRBJ1-5 TRBV4-1 once TGCGCCAGCAGCCAAGACAGAGGGGGCTCAAGCAATCAGCCCCAGCATTTT CASSQDRGGSSNQPQHF
- TRBJ1-6 TRBV21-1 - TGTGCCAGCAGCTCCGGACAGACCGCTAGTTGCTCCTATAATTCACCCCTCCACTTT CASSSGQTASCSYNSPLHF
- TRBJ2-4 TRBV19 - TGTGCCAGTGCGGACAGTCTAGCCAAAAACATTCAGTACTTC CASADSLAKNIQYF
- TRBJ2-1 TRBV19 few TGTGCCAGTAGTATAGTAGGGGATGGGCAGTTCTTC CASSIVGDGQFF
- TRBJ2-7 TRBV11-2 - TGTGCCAGCAGCCATGATGATATCCGGTACGAGCAGTACTTC CASSHDDIRYEQYF
TRBD1 TRBJ2-1 TRBV10-2 - TGCGCCAGCAAAAAGGGGGCGCTCAATTCCTACAATGAGCAGTTCTTC CASKKGALNSYNEQFF
TRBD2 TRBJ2-1 TRBV28 - TGTGTCAGCGGGGCCCACAATGAGCAGTTCTTC CVSGAHNEQFF
- TRBJ2-7 TRBV5-1 - TGCGCCAGCAGCTTGTTGCCCGAAGGGGGCTACGAGCAGTACTTC CASSLLPEGGYEQYF
- TRBJ1-5 TRBV5-8 - TGTGCCAGCAGCCTCGAGGCCAAACAGCCCCAGCATTTT CASSLEAKQPQHF
TRBD2 TRBJ2-3 TRBV3-1/TRBV3-2 - TGTGCCAGCAGCCAACCTGGAACTAGCGGGGGGCCCAAAGATACGCAGTATTTT CASSQPGTSGGPKDTQYF
- TRBJ2-5 TRBV7-2 - TGTGCCAGCAGCTCCGCGGGAAAGGTCTGGGAGACCCAGTACTTC CASSSAGKVWETQYF
- TRBJ2-7 TRBV30 - TGTGCCTGGAAACGAGGGTTCGAGCAGTACTTC CAWKRGFEQYF
- TRBJ1-2 TRBV11-2 - TGTGCCAGCTCCCCAGGGAGGATTAACTATGGCTACACCTTC CASSPGRINYGYTF
- TRBJ1-2 TRBV5-5 once TGTGCCAGCAGACCCCTGACAGGCGGCTATGGCTACACCTTC CASRPLTGGYGYTF
- TRBJ2-7 TRBV5-1 - TGCGCCAGCAGCTTGGCGGGGAGTACTTACGAGCAGTACTTC CASSLAGSTYEQYF
TRBD2 TRBJ2-3 TRBV4-1 few TGCGCCAGCAGCCATCTAGGACTAGCGGGAGGGCCTGGGAACACAGATACGCAGTATTTT CASSHLGLAGGPGNTDTQYF
- TRBJ2-4 TRBV6-5 - TGTGCCAGCATGGCGGGATATATTCAGTACTTC CASMAGYIQYF
TRBD1 TRBJ1-5 TRBV5-4 - TGTGCCAGCAGCTCCGCAGGGGGGAATCAGCCCCAGCATTTT CASSSAGGNQPQHF
- TRBJ2-5 TRBV6-2/TRBV6-3 - TGTGCCAGCAGTTACTTACTAGCCTTGGAAGAGACCCAGTACTTC CASSYLLALEETQYF
- TRBJ2-1 TRBV6-1 few TGTGCCAGCAGTGATTCCGGGACTCAGAATGAGCAGTTCTTC CASSDSGTQNEQFF
- TRBJ2-1 TRBV27 - TGTGCCAGCAGTTCCCTTGGGCTAGCGACAATCGTCTATGAGCAGTTCTTC CASSSLGLATIVYEQFF
- TRBJ2-3 TRBV5-1 - TGCGCCAGCAGCTTGGCTAGCGTAGATACGCAGTATTTT CASSLASVDTQYF
- TRBJ2-7 TRBV7-9 - TGTGCCAGCAGCGTGCGGGGACAGTTATACGAGCAGTACTTC CASSVRGQLYEQYF
- TRBJ2-7 TRBV5-4 - TGTGCCTATGTGATAGCCTACGAGCAGTACTTC CAYVIAYEQYF
TRBD1 TRBJ2-2 TRBV28 - TGTGCCAGCAGGTCCGGGACAGGGAACACCGGGGAGCTGTTTTTT CASRSGTGNTGELFF
- TRBJ2-3 TRBV29-1 - TGCAGCGTAACTAGCTCATTCACAGATACGCAGTATTTT CSVTSSFTDTQYF
TRBD2 TRBJ2-5 TRBV7-9 - TGTGCCAGCAGTTGGGGACTAGCGGAGCAAGAGACCCAGTACTTC CASSWGLAEQETQYF
TRBD2 TRBJ2-1 TRBV6-5 - TGTGCCAGCAGTTACGAGACTAGCGGCAATGAGCAGTTCTTC CASSYETSGNEQFF
- TRBJ2-1 TRBV5-1 - TGCGCCAGCAGCCCTAGACCGACAGTAAATGAGCAGTTCTTC CASSPRPTVNEQFF
- TRBJ2-7 TRBV4-3 once TGCGCCAGCAGCCAAGAAGTAGGGGACCGGGGGGAGCAGTACTTC CASSQEVGDRGEQYF
TRBD1 TRBJ1-4 TRBV6-1 - TGTGCCAGCAGGCAGACAGGGGGTTACGAAAAACTGTTTTTT CASRQTGGYEKLFF
- TRBJ2-2 TRBV18 - TGTGCCAGCTCCCGCGAGGGGGCGAACACCGGGGAGCTGTTTTTT CASSREGANTGELFF
TRBD2 TRBJ2-1 TRBV7-2 - TGTGCCAGCAGCTTAGCGCCGGCGGGAGGTCGGAATGAGCAGTTCTTC CASSLAPAGGRNEQFF
TRBD1 TRBJ1-4 TRBV4-3 - TGCGCCAGCAGCCAGTCCCTAGGGGGCTGGGGTGAAAAACTGTTTTTT CASSQSLGGWGEKLFF
- TRBJ2-7 TRBV6-5 - TGTGCCAGCAGTTATCTTGACAGCCACGAGCAGTACTTC CASSYLDSHEQYF
TRBD2 TRBJ2-1 TRBV24-1 - TGTGCCACCAGTGAATCTGGACTAGCGGGAGATGGGAATGAGCAGTTCTTC CATSESGLAGDGNEQFF
- TRBJ1-5 TRBV12-5 - TGTGCTAGTGGTCCACCTCCCGACATTTATAGCAATCAGCCCCAGCATTTT CASGPPPDIYSNQPQHF
- TRBJ2-5 TRBV18 few TGTGCCAGCTCACCGAAGGGGGTGTACCAAGAGACCCAGTACTTC CASSPKGVYQETQYF
TRBD1 TRBJ1-1 TRBV6-1 - TGTGCCAGCAGTGAAGGAGTGACAGGGATGGCTTTCTTT CASSEGVTGMAFF